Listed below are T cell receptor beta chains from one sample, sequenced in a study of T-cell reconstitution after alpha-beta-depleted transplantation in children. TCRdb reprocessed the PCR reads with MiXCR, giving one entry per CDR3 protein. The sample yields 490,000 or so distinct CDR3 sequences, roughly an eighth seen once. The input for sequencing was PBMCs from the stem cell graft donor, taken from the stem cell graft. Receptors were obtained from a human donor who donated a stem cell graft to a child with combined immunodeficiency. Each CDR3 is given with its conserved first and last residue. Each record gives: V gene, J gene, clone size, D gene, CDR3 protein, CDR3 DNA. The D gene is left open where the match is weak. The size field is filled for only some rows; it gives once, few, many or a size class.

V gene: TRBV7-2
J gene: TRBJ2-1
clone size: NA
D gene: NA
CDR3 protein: CASSLLPGLTYNEQFF
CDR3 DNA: TGTGCCAGCAGCCTGCTTCCAGGGTTGACCTACAATGAGCAGTTCTTC

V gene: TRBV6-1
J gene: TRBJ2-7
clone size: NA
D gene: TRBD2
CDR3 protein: CASSEARLAGAYEQYF
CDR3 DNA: TGTGCCAGCAGTGAAGCGCGGCTAGCGGGAGCCTACGAGCAGTACTTC

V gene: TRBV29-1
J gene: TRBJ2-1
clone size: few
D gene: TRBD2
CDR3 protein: CSAGTSGGYNEQFF
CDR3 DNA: TGCAGCGCAGGGACTAGCGGGGGCTACAATGAGCAGTTCTTC

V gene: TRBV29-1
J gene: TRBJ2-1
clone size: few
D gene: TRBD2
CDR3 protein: CSVGGTSASNEQFF
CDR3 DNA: TGCAGCGTTGGGGGGACTAGCGCCTCCAATGAGCAGTTCTTC

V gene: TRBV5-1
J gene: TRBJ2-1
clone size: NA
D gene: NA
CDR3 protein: CASSLEGPPSSYNEQFF
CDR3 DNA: TGCGCCAGCAGCTTGGAGGGCCCCCCAAGCTCCTACAATGAGCAGTTCTTC

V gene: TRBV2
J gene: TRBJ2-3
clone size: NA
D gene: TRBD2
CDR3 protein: CASGKTSGVHTQYF
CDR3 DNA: TGTGCCAGCGGAAAGACTAGCGGGGTCCATACGCAGTATTTT

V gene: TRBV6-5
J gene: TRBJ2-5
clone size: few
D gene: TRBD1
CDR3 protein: CASSYRQGGETQYF
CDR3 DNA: TGTGCCAGCAGTTACCGACAGGGTGGAGAGACCCAGTACTTC

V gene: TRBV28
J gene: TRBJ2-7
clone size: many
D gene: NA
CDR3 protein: CASSLVPGPDYEQYF
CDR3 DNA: TGTGCCAGCAGTTTAGTCCCAGGACCTGATTACGAGCAGTACTTC

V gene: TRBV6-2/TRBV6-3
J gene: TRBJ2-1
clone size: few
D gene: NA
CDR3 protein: CASTIQGGGPSFF
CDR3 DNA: TGTGCCAGCACTATCCAGGGTGGGGGCCCATCGTTCTTC

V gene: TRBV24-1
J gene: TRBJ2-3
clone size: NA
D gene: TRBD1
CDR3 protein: CATSDSGTGMITDTQYF
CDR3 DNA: TGTGCCACCAGTGACTCCGGGACAGGGATGATCACAGATACGCAGTATTTT

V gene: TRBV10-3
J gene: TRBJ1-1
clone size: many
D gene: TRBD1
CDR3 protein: CAIQTGMDTEAFF
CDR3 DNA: TGTGCCATTCAGACAGGGATGGACACTGAAGCTTTCTTT

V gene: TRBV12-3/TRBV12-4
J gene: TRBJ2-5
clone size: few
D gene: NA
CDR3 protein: CASSKTRQETQYF
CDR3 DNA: TGTGCCAGCAGCAAGACGCGACAAGAGACCCAGTACTTC

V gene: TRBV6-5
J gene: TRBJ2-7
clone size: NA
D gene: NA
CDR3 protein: CASSYSLGRGDEQYF
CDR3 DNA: TGTGCCAGCAGTTACTCTTTAGGCAGGGGCGACGAGCAGTACTTC

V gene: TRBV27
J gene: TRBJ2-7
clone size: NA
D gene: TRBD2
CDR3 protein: CASNIAGGRGQQYF
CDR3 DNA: TGTGCCAGCAACATAGCGGGAGGTAGAGGTCAGCAGTACTTC

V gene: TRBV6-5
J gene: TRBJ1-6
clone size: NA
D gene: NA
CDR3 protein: CASSYYSRQAGNSPLHF
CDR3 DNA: TGTGCCAGCAGTTACTATAGCCGACAGGCGGGTAATTCACCCCTCCACTTT

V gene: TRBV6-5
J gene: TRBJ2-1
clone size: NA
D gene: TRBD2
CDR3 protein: CASRLGTSLWNEQFF
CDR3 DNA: TGTGCCAGCAGACTCGGGACTAGTCTTTGGAATGAGCAGTTCTTC

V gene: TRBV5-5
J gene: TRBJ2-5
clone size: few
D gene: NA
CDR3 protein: CASSLSRGPGETQYF
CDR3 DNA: TGTGCCAGCAGCTTGTCTCGAGGGCCGGGTGAGACCCAGTACTTC

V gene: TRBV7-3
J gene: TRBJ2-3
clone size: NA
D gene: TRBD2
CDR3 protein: CASSGLAGISDTQYF
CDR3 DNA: TGTGCCAGCTCGGGACTAGCGGGGATCTCAGATACGCAGTATTTT

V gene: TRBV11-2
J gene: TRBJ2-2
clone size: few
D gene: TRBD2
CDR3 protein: CASSSRTSGRAANTGELFF
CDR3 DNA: TGTGCCAGCAGCTCCAGGACTAGCGGGAGGGCGGCCAACACCGGGGAGCTGTTTTTT

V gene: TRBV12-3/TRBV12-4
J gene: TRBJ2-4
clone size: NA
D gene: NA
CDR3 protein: CASSLIRGAKNIQYF
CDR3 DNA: TGTGCCAGCAGTTTAATTCGAGGGGCCAAAAACATTCAGTACTTC

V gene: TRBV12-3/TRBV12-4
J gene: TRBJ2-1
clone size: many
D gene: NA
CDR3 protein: CASSYTLDYLTYNEQFF
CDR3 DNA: TGTGCCAGCAGTTATACGCTCGACTACCTGACTTACAATGAGCAGTTCTTC

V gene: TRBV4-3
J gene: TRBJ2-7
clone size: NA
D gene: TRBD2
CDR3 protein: CASSQQTSGKVIYEQYF
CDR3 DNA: TGCGCCAGCAGCCAACAGACTAGCGGTAAGGTTATCTACGAGCAGTACTTC

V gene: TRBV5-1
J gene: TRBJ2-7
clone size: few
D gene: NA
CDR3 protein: CASSLEGGPATAQYF
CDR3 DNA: TGCGCCAGCAGCTTGGAAGGGGGGCCAGCTACGGCGCAGTACTTC

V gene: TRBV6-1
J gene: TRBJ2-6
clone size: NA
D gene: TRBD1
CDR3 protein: CASRGTGIRSGANVLTF
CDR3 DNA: TGTGCCAGCAGGGGGACAGGGATAAGATCTGGGGCCAACGTCCTGACTTTC

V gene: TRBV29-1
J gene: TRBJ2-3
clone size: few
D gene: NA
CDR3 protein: CSVELDTDTQYF
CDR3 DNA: TGCAGCGTTGAGTTGGACACAGATACGCAGTATTTT

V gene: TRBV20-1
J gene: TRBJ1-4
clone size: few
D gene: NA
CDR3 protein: CSAGANRLTNEKLFF
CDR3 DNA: TGCAGTGCCGGGGCCAACAGATTAACTAATGAAAAACTGTTTTTT

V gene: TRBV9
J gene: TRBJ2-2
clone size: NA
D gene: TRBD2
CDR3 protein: CASSVAPSGSDTGELFF
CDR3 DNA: TGTGCCAGCAGCGTAGCCCCTAGCGGGAGTGACACCGGGGAGCTGTTTTTT

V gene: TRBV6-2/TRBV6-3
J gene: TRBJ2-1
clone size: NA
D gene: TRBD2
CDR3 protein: CASSLYILAGAYNEQFF
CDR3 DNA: TGTGCCAGCAGTCTCTACATCCTAGCGGGAGCCTACAATGAGCAGTTCTTC

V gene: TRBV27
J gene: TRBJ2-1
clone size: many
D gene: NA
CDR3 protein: CASSLWVEGGNEQFF
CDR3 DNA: TGTGCCAGCAGTTTATGGGTAGAAGGGGGCAATGAGCAGTTCTTC

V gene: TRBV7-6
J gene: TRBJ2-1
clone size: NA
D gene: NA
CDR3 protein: CASSGSLSLEQFF
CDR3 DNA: TGTGCCAGCAGCGGGAGTTTAAGCCTTGAGCAGTTCTTC

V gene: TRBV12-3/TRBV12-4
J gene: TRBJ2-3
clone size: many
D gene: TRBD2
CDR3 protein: CASSSGLTLTDTQYF
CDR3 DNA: TGTGCCAGCAGTTCGGGACTAACACTCACAGATACGCAGTATTTT

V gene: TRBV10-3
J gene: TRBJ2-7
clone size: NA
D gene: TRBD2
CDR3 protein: CAISELAGDGYEQYF
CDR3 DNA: TGTGCCATCAGTGAGCTAGCGGGAGATGGCTACGAGCAGTACTTC

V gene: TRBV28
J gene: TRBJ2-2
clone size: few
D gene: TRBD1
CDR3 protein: CASIDRGTNTGELFF
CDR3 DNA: TGTGCCAGCATAGACAGGGGGACGAACACCGGGGAGCTGTTTTTT

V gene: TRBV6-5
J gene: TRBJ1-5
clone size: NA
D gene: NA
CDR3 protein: CASSYSMAGNQPQHF
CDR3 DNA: TGTGCCAGCAGTTACTCGATGGCGGGTAATCAGCCCCAGCATTTT

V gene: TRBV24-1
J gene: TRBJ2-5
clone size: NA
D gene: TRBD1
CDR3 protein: CATSDSGQGSKKTQYF
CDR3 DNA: TGTGCCACCAGTGATTCGGGACAGGGGAGTAAAAAGACCCAGTACTTC

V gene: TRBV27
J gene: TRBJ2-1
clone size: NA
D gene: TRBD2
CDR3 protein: CASSLSPTSGSRTSRFF
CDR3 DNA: TGTGCCAGCAGTTTATCACCGACTAGCGGGAGTAGGACAAGTAGGTTCTTC

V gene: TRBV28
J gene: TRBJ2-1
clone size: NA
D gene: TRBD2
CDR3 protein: CASSQLLTSANNEQFF
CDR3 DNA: TGTGCCAGCAGCCAACTACTGACTAGCGCCAACAATGAGCAGTTCTTC